This TCR beta chain stems from a study of T cells in Graves' hyperthyroidism and ophthalmopathy. The investigators amplified TCR beta CDR3 regions from RNA transcripts. In the first-round RT-PCR of the TCR CDR3, the HTBI primer set was used. TCRdb independently ran MiXCR on the multiplex PCR reads; one entry per CDR3 protein. The sample has more than 500,000 distinct CDR3 sequences; roughly 14% are singletons. The CDR3 covers 18 residues. Germline loops: CDR1 WSHSY, CDR2 SAAADI. V lost 2 bases, J lost 2 bases, and 10 bases stayed unmatched. Uncontrolled infection, other autoimmune disease, pregnancy or lactation barred patients from enrollment.

The TCR originated in a woman between 40 and 55 years old with Graves' ophthalmopathy. The chain carries TRBV10-2 and TRBJ2-2, with 8 bases aligning to TRBD2. The sequenced material came from blood. The DNA of the CDR3 is TGCGCCAGCAGTGAGAATTTCGGGGCGGGAGGAAACACCGGGGAGCTGTTTTTT. Amino acid sequence: CASSENFGAGGNTGELFF.